Each of the 28 T cell receptor beta chains below was sequenced from the same sample in a study of T-cell reconstitution after alpha-beta-depleted transplantation in children. The TCRbeta library was prepared with unique molecular identifiers. TCRdb ran MiXCR on the PCR reads and lists one entry per CDR3 protein. Of 500,000 to 600,000 distinct CDR3 sequences listed, 25% to 30% are singletons. Here the sequenced sample was PBMCs, taken before TCRalphabeta/CD19-depleted stem cell transplant. These receptors were obtained from a boy less than two years old with Wiskott-Aldrich syndrome, due to receive a stem cell transplant.

The chain recombines TRBV12-3 or TRBV12-4 with TRBJ2-4, with a possible D match to TRBD2 (6 bases). Deletions cut 6 bases from V and 0 bases from J, with 15 bases between. The CDR3 covers 16 residues. The CDR3 loop reads CASSPTPGLAKNIQYF. The DNA for the CDR3 is TGTGCCAGCAGCCCAACGCCGGGACTAGCCAAAAACATTCAGTACTTC.

This clonotype was picked up many times. CDR3 coding DNA: TGCGCCAGCAGCTTGTGGCTAGCGGGAGCCTACAATGAGCAGTTCTTC. It yields the protein CASSLWLAGAYNEQFF. The gene calls are TRBV5-1 and TRBJ2-1; 10 nucleotides line up with TRBD2. The V and J ends lost 1 base and 2 bases, in that order; junction bases with no gene match: 3. Germline CDR1 reads SGHRS; CDR2 reads YFSETQ. The CDR3 is 16 amino acids. The full variable domain, with the rest looked up from reference TRBV5-1 and TRBJ2-1, is KAGVTQTPRYLIKTRGQQVTLSCSPISGHRSVSWYQQTPGQGLQFLFEYFSETQRNKGNFPGRFSGRQFSNSRSEMNVSTLELGDSALYLCASSLWLAGAYNEQFFGPGTRLTVL.

This clonotype was seen more than once but under ten times. The gene calls are TRBV6-5 and TRBJ2-1; either TRBD1 or TRBD2 may fit D (6 bases each). Trimming stripped 2 bases from V and 13 bases from J, with 18 bases between. This CDR3 spans 14 amino acids. CDR1 and CDR2 from the germline V gene are MNHEY and SVGAGI. DNA of the CDR3: TGTGCCAGCAGTTACGATCCTGGGGGCGGGACCCAGTTCTTC. It translates to CASSYDPGGGTQFF.

This clonotype appeared a few times. The chain recombines TRBV2 with TRBJ2-1; D uncertain. CDR1 SNHLY and CDR2 FYNNEI come from the germline V gene. V lost 6 bases to trimming and J lost 9 bases, with 18 bases between them. The CDR3 has 14 amino acids. In nucleotides, the CDR3 is TGTGCCAGCAGCGGAAATCTAAGGCAAGGTGAGCAGTTCTTC. Protein product: CASSGNLRQGEQFF.

CDR3 amino acids: CSARVEWGETQYF. Written as DNA, the CDR3 is TGCAGTGCTAGAGTCGAGTGGGGGGAGACCCAGTACTTC. V usage is TRBV20-1 and J usage is TRBJ2-5; D is tentatively TRBD1 or TRBD2 (5 bases each). Trimming took 1 base from V and 5 from J, leaving 11 bases between them. The CDR3 is made up of 13 amino acids. CDR1 and CDR2 from the germline V gene are DFQATT and SNEGSKA (reference sequence).

The J gene is TRBJ1-5, the V gene TRBV27; D is unresolved. Germline CDR1 reads MNHEY; CDR2 reads SMNVEV (reference sequence). V gave up 3 bases and J gave up 3 bases, with 9 bases separating them. This CDR3 comprises 14 residues. As DNA, the CDR3 is TGTGCCAGCAGTTTCGGACGGAACAATCAGCCCCAGCATTTT. Protein product: CASSFGRNNQPQHF.

This clonotype has ten or more counts. The rearrangement uses TRBV20-1 and TRBJ1-4, with 8 positions matching TRBD1. The J segment lost 7 bases and the V segment lost 5 bases, leaving 9 bases of the junction unmatched. Germline V CDR1 and CDR2: DFQATT, SNEGSKA (reference sequence). There are 14 residues in the CDR3. The CDR3 bases are TGCAGTGCTGCCCGTAGAGGGACAGGTGAAAAACTGTTTTTT. This sequence encodes CSAARRGTGEKLFF.

The CDR3 protein is CASSSWGGKAYNEQFF. CDR3 nucleotides: TGTGCCAGCAGCTCGTGGGGAGGGAAAGCCTACAATGAGCAGTTCTTC. The J gene is TRBJ2-1, the V gene TRBV7-9; TRBD2 matches 7 bases. Trimming took 4 bases from V and 2 from J; bases not matched to a gene: 8. Germline values: CDR1 SEHNR, CDR2 FQNEAQ (reference sequence). This CDR3 is built from 16 residues.

V usage is TRBV5-1 and J usage is TRBJ1-5, with 7 bases fitting TRBD1. V lost 0 bases to trimming and J lost 4 bases; unmatched junction nucleotides: 10. The CDR3 extends over 17 amino acids. The germline gives CDR1 SGHRS, CDR2 YFSETQ. In DNA form, the CDR3 reads TGCGCCAGCAGCTTGGATCCGACAGGGCCTACTAATCAGCCCCAGCATTTT. It codes for CASSLDPTGPTNQPQHF.

In this sample, this clonotype turned up a few times. V usage is TRBV28 and J usage is TRBJ1-1; D remains unclear. Germline V gives CDR1 MDHEN, CDR2 SYDVKM. The CDR3 has 11 amino acids. The germline V and J ends were trimmed by 10 bases and 0 bases, with 6 bases remaining between them. The CDR3 bases are TGTGCCACGCAGTTGAACACTGAAGCTTTCTTT. It specifies CATQLNTEAFF.

This clonotype has more than one count but fewer than ten. V gene TRBV10-3 combines with J gene TRBJ2-5; TRBD2 might be the D (5 bases). The CDR3 totals 13 residues. Per germline, CDR1 ENHRY and CDR2 SYGVKD. The V end was cut by 5 bases, the J end by 5 bases, with 12 bases between. As DNA, the CDR3 is TGTGCCATCAGTACGGGAATGGGGGAGACCCAGTACTTC. It yields the protein CAISTGMGETQYF.

The chain employs TRBV20-1 and TRBJ2-7, with 10 bases aligning to TRBD2. The CDR3 has 13 residues. Germline CDR1 DFQATT, CDR2 SNEGSKA (reference sequence). The V segment lost 6 bases and the J segment 2 bases; nucleotides outside the gene matches: 4. This CDR3 is CSATSGTTYEQYF. The CDR3 DNA reads TGCAGTGCAACTAGCGGGACGACCTACGAGCAGTACTTC.

The rearrangement uses TRBV5-5 and TRBJ2-7; D not resolved. The CDR3 sequence is 14 residues long. Germline-derived CDR1 and CDR2 are SGHKS and YYEKEE (reference sequence). V was clipped by 6 bases and J by 3 bases, with 16 bases between them. As DNA, the CDR3 is TGTGCCAGCATCCCCGGTGGTGGAAACTACGAGCAGTACTTC. Translated, it gives CASIPGGGNYEQYF.

In its sample, this clonotype was seen a few times. This chain connects TRBV2 to TRBJ2-7; D perhaps matches TRBD1 (6 bases). There are 13 residues in the CDR3. The V end lost 6 bases, the J end lost 4 bases, and 13 bases lay between the germline ends. Germline V gene sequence: CDR1 SNHLY, CDR2 FYNNEI. CDR3 sequence (DNA): TGTGCCAGCAGGGCCTTACAGGGATACGAGCAGTACTTC. Its translation: CASRALQGYEQYF.

This clonotype was observed a few times. The V and J genes are TRBV6-1 and TRBJ2-2; 10 nucleotides agree with TRBD2. Germline CDR1 is MNHNS and CDR2 is SASEGT. The CDR3 extends over 14 amino acids. V lost 11 bases, J lost 7 bases, and 10 bases stayed unmatched. CDR3 sequence (DNA): TGTGCCGGCTCAGCGGGAGGGCCTGTCGGGGAGCTGTTTTTT. Amino acids: CAGSAGGPVGELFF.

The chain uses TRBV28 and TRBJ2-5; 11 nucleotides agree with TRBD2. CDR1 is MDHEN, CDR2 SYDVKM, per germline. CDR3 length: 16 amino acids. Losses at the gene ends were 2 bases for V and 5 bases for J; bases not matched to a gene: 7. The CDR3 here is CASSLQLAGVKETQYF. The CDR3 coding sequence is TGTGCCAGCAGTTTACAACTAGCGGGAGTAAAGGAGACCCAGTACTTC.

The chain is built from TRBV7-9 and TRBJ2-1, with D perhaps assigned TRBD1 or TRBD2 (5 bases each). This CDR3 has 16 amino acids. The V gene lost 5 bases and the J gene lost 7 bases, with 21 bases spanning the gap. CDR1 is SEHNR, CDR2 FQNEAQ, per germline (reference sequence). The CDR3 is CASSRIGTQRKNEQFF. CDR3 sequence (DNA): TGTGCCAGCAGCCGAATCGGGACGCAGCGGAAGAATGAGCAGTTCTTC.

Only a few counts were recorded for this clonotype. The chain couples TRBV7-9 to TRBJ2-1; D may be TRBD1 or TRBD2 (7 bases each). V dropped 4 bases and J dropped 7 bases, with 17 bases sitting between them. Germline V lookup: CDR1 SEHNR, CDR2 FQNEAQ (reference sequence). The CDR3 has 15 residues. The CDR3: CASSSQGGPTNEQFF. In DNA form, the CDR3 reads TGTGCCAGCAGCTCCCAGGGGGGGCCTACAAATGAGCAGTTCTTC.

The table lists this clonotype with a few counts. The genes are TRBV5-1 and TRBJ1-4; D unclear. This CDR3 is built from 13 residues. V was cut by 5 bases and J by 3 bases, with 8 bases left in between. Germline V gene sequence: CDR1 SGHRS, CDR2 YFSETQ. CDR3 loop: CASRRGSNEKLFF. DNA of the CDR3: TGCGCCAGCAGACGAGGATCTAATGAAAAACTGTTTTTT.

This clonotype was detected only a few times. DNA for the CDR3: TGCGCCAGCAGCACCGGGACTAGTGCGCAGTATTTT. Its protein product is CASSTGTSAQYF. The J gene is TRBJ2-3, the V gene TRBV5-1; the match to TRBD2 covers 8 bases. From germline, CDR1 is SGHRS and CDR2 YFSETQ. V lost 4 bases and J lost 10; bases outside the gene matches: 5. The CDR3 runs 12 residues.

J is TRBJ2-3 and V is TRBV27; the D gene could be TRBD1 or TRBD2 (5 bases each). This CDR3 is 16 amino acids long. CDR1 MNHEY and CDR2 SMNVEV come from the germline V gene (reference sequence). V lost 0 bases and J 5 bases, leaving 15 bases between the germline ends. CDR3 coding DNA: TGTGCCAGCAGTTTATCGACCGGGGCTTTTGGAGATACGCAGTATTTT. It codes for CASSLSTGAFGDTQYF.

The chain recombines TRBV11-2 with TRBJ2-1; D is uncertain. The CDR3 length is 15 residues. Germline CDR1 and CDR2: SGHAT and FQNNGV. V lost 0 bases, J lost 6 bases, and 12 bases lay in between. The CDR3 is CASSLEFLNGNEQFF. CDR3 DNA: TGTGCCAGCAGCTTAGAGTTCTTAAACGGCAATGAGCAGTTCTTC.

This clonotype has just a few counts. The chain employs TRBV20-1 and TRBJ1-2; D is unclear. Germline CDR1 DFQATT, CDR2 SNEGSKA (reference sequence). CDR3 length equals 12 residues. Deletions cut 3 bases from V and 5 bases from J, with 10 bases between. CDR3 in amino acids: CSASLGEYGYTF. Written as DNA, the CDR3 is TGCAGTGCTAGTTTGGGAGAGTATGGCTACACCTTC.

This clonotype was detected a few times. V gene TRBV20-1 combines with J gene TRBJ1-2, with D perhaps matching TRBD1 (5 bases). Trimming took off 1 base at V and 0 bases at J, with 12 bases between the two ends. The CDR3 has 15 amino acids. CDR1 is DFQATT, CDR2 SNEGSKA, per germline (reference sequence). The CDR3 nucleotides read TGCAGTGCTAGAGTAAGAGGGGAAGCTAACTATGGCTACACCTTC. Its protein is CSARVRGEANYGYTF.

The chain is built from TRBV5-1 and TRBJ2-1; 8 nucleotides agree with TRBD2. This CDR3 is built from 14 residues. Germline values: CDR1 SGHRS, CDR2 YFSETQ. The V and J ends lost 4 bases and 6 bases, in that order; junction bases with no gene match: 6. CDR3 nucleotide sequence: TGCGCCAGCAGCCGAAGCGGGAGTTTCAATGAGCAGTTCTTC. It yields the protein CASSRSGSFNEQFF.

The chain is built from TRBV7-9 and TRBJ2-2; D could derive from TRBD1 or TRBD2 (6 bases each). The CDR3 loop spans 15 amino acids. CDR1 SEHNR and CDR2 FQNEAQ come from the germline V gene (reference sequence). V shed 0 bases and J shed 3 bases, with 8 bases lying between them. CDR3 bases: TGTGCCAGCAGCTTAGCTGGGGGGCACACCGGGGAGCTGTTTTTT. Encoded protein: CASSLAGGHTGELFF. Complete variable domain (other parts from reference TRBV7-9 and TRBJ2-2): DTGVSQNPRHKITKRGQNVTFRCDPISEHNRLYWYRQTLGQGPEFLTYFQNEAQLEKSRLLSDRFSAERPKGSFSTLEIQRTEQGDSAMYLCASSLAGGHTGELFFGEGSRLTVL.

This clonotype appeared a few times. This chain connects TRBV5-4 to TRBJ2-7; D perhaps matches TRBD2 (7 bases). Trimming removed 2 bases at V and 0 bases at J, with 15 bases between. Germline-derived CDR1 and CDR2 are SGHNT and YYREEE (reference sequence). The CDR3 runs 16 residues. CDR3 bases: TGTGCCAGCAGCTTTGGGACACGGGGGGACTCCTACGAGCAGTACTTC. The encoded protein is CASSFGTRGDSYEQYF.

The chain uses TRBV3-1 and TRBJ2-5; TRBD2 aligns across 11 bases. The germline gives CDR1 LGHDT, CDR2 YNNKEL (reference sequence). CDR3 size: 16 residues. The junction had 9 bases not matched to a gene; V was cut back by 5 bases and J by 4 bases. The CDR3 sequence is CASSSRLAGSVETQYF. DNA for the CDR3: TGTGCCAGCAGCAGTAGACTAGCGGGAAGCGTAGAGACCCAGTACTTC.